A selection of T cell receptor beta chains follows, all from one sample in a study of T cells in Graves' hyperthyroidism and ophthalmopathy. In TCRdb, the multiplex PCR reads were re-called with MiXCR into one record per CDR3 protein. Altogether approximately 630,000 distinct CDR3 sequences are present, around 15% being singletons, with the ten largest covering 3.8%. The source material was blood. These receptors originate from a woman aged 30 to 39 with Graves' hyperthyroidism. Both conserved end residues are part of each CDR3. The order of the fields is clone size, D gene, V gene, J gene, CDR3 DNA, CDR3 protein. A D gene is named only where the DNA matches it firmly. The size entry is marked missing in some rows and otherwise reads once, few, many or a size class.

clone size: -
D gene: -
V gene: TRBV7-2
J gene: TRBJ2-3
CDR3 DNA: TGTGCCAGCAGCCCGGACCCCCGAGGGCAGTATTTT
CDR3 protein: CASSPDPRGQYF

clone size: many
D gene: -
V gene: TRBV7-3
J gene: TRBJ2-1
CDR3 DNA: TGTGCCAGCAGCTTAATGGCGGCCGGGATAAATGAGCAGTTCTTC
CDR3 protein: CASSLMAAGINEQFF

clone size: many
D gene: -
V gene: TRBV11-2
J gene: TRBJ2-7
CDR3 DNA: TGTGCCAGCAGCTCGACAGGAACCCTCTCCTACGAGCAGTACTTC
CDR3 protein: CASSSTGTLSYEQYF

clone size: few
D gene: -
V gene: TRBV7-2
J gene: TRBJ2-2
CDR3 DNA: TGTGCCAGCGAGTCGGGTCTCACCGGGGAGCTGTTTTTT
CDR3 protein: CASESGLTGELFF

clone size: few
D gene: -
V gene: TRBV10-2
J gene: TRBJ2-7
CDR3 DNA: TGCGCCAGCAGTGAGCTATTTGCAGCTTACGAGCAGTACTTC
CDR3 protein: CASSELFAAYEQYF

clone size: -
D gene: -
V gene: TRBV11-2
J gene: TRBJ1-1
CDR3 DNA: TGTGCCAGCAGCTTAGCGGGGCAGCCACTTGAAGCTTTCTTT
CDR3 protein: CASSLAGQPLEAFF

clone size: many
D gene: TRBD1
V gene: TRBV3-1
J gene: TRBJ1-6
CDR3 DNA: TGTGCCAGCAGCCGATCGACAGGGTATGGGTCACCCCTCCACTTT
CDR3 protein: CASSRSTGYGSPLHF

clone size: -
D gene: TRBD2
V gene: TRBV5-5
J gene: TRBJ2-7
CDR3 DNA: TGTGCCAGCAGCTTGGACTGGCGGGAGGTAAGCGAGCAGTACTTC
CDR3 protein: CASSLDWREVSEQYF

clone size: -
D gene: TRBD1
V gene: TRBV20-1
J gene: TRBJ1-6
CDR3 DNA: TGCAGTGCTAGAGTTAGGGGGCGCGTTCAATCACCCCTCCACTTT
CDR3 protein: CSARVRGRVQSPLHF

clone size: few
D gene: -
V gene: TRBV19
J gene: TRBJ2-3
CDR3 DNA: TGTGCCAGTAGTAGGGGGCGCCCAGATACGCAGTATTTT
CDR3 protein: CASSRGRPDTQYF

clone size: few
D gene: TRBD2
V gene: TRBV27
J gene: TRBJ2-7
CDR3 DNA: TGTGCCAGCAGTTCCCTGACTAGCGGGAGATCCCACGAGCAGTACTTC
CDR3 protein: CASSSLTSGRSHEQYF

clone size: -
D gene: -
V gene: TRBV7-9
J gene: TRBJ1-1
CDR3 DNA: TGTGCCAGCAGCTTAAAAGGGGAATGGGCTTTCTTT
CDR3 protein: CASSLKGEWAFF

clone size: -
D gene: -
V gene: TRBV6-1
J gene: TRBJ1-2
CDR3 DNA: TGTGCCAGCAGCCCCAGTGGGTCCGGCTACACCTTC
CDR3 protein: CASSPSGSGYTF

clone size: -
D gene: TRBD1
V gene: TRBV28
J gene: TRBJ2-7
CDR3 DNA: TGTGCCAGCAGGGACAGGGGTCCCTACGAGCAGTACTTC
CDR3 protein: CASRDRGPYEQYF

clone size: -
D gene: -
V gene: TRBV7-3
J gene: TRBJ1-5
CDR3 DNA: TGTGCCAGCAGCCCCCGGGACTTCCCCAATCAGCCCCAGCATTTT
CDR3 protein: CASSPRDFPNQPQHF

clone size: -
D gene: TRBD2
V gene: TRBV28
J gene: TRBJ2-2
CDR3 DNA: TGTGCCAGCAGTGAAGCGGGAGCAGTCACCGGGGAGCTGTTTTTT
CDR3 protein: CASSEAGAVTGELFF

clone size: -
D gene: TRBD2
V gene: TRBV6-5
J gene: TRBJ2-4
CDR3 DNA: TGTGCCAGCAGTTACGAATCGGGACTAGCGGGAGGCAACATTCAGTACTTC
CDR3 protein: CASSYESGLAGGNIQYF

clone size: many
D gene: -
V gene: TRBV20-1
J gene: TRBJ1-1
CDR3 DNA: TGCAGTGCTCCTCGTGGTCGAACGAACACTGAAGCTTTCTTT
CDR3 protein: CSAPRGRTNTEAFF

clone size: -
D gene: -
V gene: TRBV5-5
J gene: TRBJ2-7
CDR3 DNA: TGTGCCAGCAGCTTGGTCGGGGGATACTACGAGCAGTACTTC
CDR3 protein: CASSLVGGYYEQYF

clone size: many
D gene: -
V gene: TRBV9
J gene: TRBJ2-7
CDR3 DNA: TGTGCAAGCAGCGTACCCCCGACAGGTGGGGAGCAGTACTTC
CDR3 protein: CASSVPPTGGEQYF

clone size: -
D gene: TRBD2
V gene: TRBV5-1
J gene: TRBJ2-7
CDR3 DNA: TGCGCCAGCAGCTTCGGTGGGGGGGAGATCTACGAGCAGTACTTC
CDR3 protein: CASSFGGGEIYEQYF

clone size: few
D gene: TRBD1
V gene: TRBV5-8
J gene: TRBJ1-2
CDR3 DNA: TGTGCCAGCAGCGGGGCACGGGACAGCTATGGCTACACCTTC
CDR3 protein: CASSGARDSYGYTF

clone size: -
D gene: TRBD1
V gene: TRBV6-2/TRBV6-3
J gene: TRBJ2-7
CDR3 DNA: TGTGCCAGCAGTCGGGGGACAGGGGCTAGAGAGCAGTACTTC
CDR3 protein: CASSRGTGAREQYF

clone size: many
D gene: -
V gene: TRBV20-1
J gene: TRBJ2-3
CDR3 DNA: TGCAGTGCCAGACCGAGGCCACACACAGATACGCAGTATTTT
CDR3 protein: CSARPRPHTDTQYF

clone size: many
D gene: -
V gene: TRBV27
J gene: TRBJ1-6
CDR3 DNA: TGTGCCAGCAGTTCGAAGGGGGGCAGGGATTCACCCCTCCACTTT
CDR3 protein: CASSSKGGRDSPLHF

clone size: -
D gene: TRBD1
V gene: TRBV19
J gene: TRBJ1-2
CDR3 DNA: TGTGCCAGAAGTATTCCAGGGGGCGCGAACTATGGCTACACCTTC
CDR3 protein: CARSIPGGANYGYTF

clone size: few
D gene: -
V gene: TRBV6-1
J gene: TRBJ2-1
CDR3 DNA: TGTGCCAGTGTTCGGGCTAATGAGCAGTTCTTC
CDR3 protein: CASVRANEQFF

clone size: few
D gene: -
V gene: TRBV13
J gene: TRBJ1-1
CDR3 DNA: TGTGCCAGCAGCTTAATTCCGGGGACCGATAAAGTTGAAGCTTTCTTT
CDR3 protein: CASSLIPGTDKVEAFF

clone size: -
D gene: -
V gene: TRBV30
J gene: TRBJ1-5
CDR3 DNA: TGTGCCTGCCGCCCGGGGAACAGGGAGCCCCAGCATTTT
CDR3 protein: CACRPGNREPQHF